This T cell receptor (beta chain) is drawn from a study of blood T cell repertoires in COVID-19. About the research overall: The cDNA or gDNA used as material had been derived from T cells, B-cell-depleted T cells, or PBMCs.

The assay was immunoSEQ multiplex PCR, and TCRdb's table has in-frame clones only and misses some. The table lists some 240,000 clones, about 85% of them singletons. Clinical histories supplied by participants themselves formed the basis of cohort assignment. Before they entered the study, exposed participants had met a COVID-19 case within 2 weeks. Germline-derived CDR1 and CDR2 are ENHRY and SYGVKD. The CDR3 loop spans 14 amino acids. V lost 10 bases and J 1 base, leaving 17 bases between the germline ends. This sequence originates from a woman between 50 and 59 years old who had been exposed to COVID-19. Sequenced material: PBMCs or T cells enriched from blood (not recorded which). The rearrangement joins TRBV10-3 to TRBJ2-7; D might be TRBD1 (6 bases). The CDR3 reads CATTLGRGSYEQYF. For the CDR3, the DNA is TGTGCCACAACTCTTGGTAGGGGGTCCTACGAGCAGTACTTC.